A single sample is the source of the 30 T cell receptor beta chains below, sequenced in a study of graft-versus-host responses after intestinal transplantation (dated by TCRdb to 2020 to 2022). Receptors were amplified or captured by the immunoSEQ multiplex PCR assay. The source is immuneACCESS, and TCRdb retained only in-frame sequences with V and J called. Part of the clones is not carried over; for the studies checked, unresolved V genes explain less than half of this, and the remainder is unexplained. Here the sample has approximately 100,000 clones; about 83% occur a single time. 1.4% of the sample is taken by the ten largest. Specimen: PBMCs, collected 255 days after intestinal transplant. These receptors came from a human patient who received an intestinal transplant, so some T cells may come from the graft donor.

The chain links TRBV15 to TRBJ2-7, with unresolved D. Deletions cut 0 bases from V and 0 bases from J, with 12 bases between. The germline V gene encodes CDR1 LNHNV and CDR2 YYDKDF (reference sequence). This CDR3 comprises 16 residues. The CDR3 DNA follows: TGTGCCACCAGCAGAGATCCGGGCGATAGCTCCTACGAGCAGTACTTC. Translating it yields CATSRDPGDSSYEQYF.

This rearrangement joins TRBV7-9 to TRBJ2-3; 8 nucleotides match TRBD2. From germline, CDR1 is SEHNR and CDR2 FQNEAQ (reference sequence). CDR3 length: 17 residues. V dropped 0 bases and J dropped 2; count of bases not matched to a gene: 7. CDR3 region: CASSLALSGGSTDTQYF. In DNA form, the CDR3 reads TGTGCCAGCAGCTTAGCGCTGAGCGGGGGTTCCACAGATACGCAGTATTTT.

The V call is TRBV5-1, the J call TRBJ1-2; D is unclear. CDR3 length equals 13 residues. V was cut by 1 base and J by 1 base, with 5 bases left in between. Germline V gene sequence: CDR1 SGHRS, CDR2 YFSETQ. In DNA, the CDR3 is TGCGCCAGCAGCTTGTCTCTTAACTATGGCTACACCTTC. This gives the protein CASSLSLNYGYTF.

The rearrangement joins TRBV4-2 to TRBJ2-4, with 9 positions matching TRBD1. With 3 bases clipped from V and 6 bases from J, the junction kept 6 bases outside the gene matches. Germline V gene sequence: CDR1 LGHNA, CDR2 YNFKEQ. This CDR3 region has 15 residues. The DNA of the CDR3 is TGTGCCAGCAGCCACGAACAGGGGGCGGTAAACATTCAGTACTTC. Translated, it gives CASSHEQGAVNIQYF.

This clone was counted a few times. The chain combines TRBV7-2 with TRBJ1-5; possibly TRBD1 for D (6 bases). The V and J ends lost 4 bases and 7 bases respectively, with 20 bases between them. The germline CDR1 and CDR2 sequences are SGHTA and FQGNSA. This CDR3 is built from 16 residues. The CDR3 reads CASSYRAGNHVQPQHF. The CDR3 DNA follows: TGTGCCAGCAGCTACAGGGCCGGTAACCACGTCCAGCCCCAGCATTTT.

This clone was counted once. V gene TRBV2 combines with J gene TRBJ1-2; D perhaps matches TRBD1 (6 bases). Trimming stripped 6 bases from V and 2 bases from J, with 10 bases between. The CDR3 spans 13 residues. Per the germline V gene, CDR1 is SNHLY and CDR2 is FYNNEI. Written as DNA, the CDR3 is TGTGCCAGCAGCCCCGGGACAAACTATGGCTACACCTTC. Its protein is CASSPGTNYGYTF.

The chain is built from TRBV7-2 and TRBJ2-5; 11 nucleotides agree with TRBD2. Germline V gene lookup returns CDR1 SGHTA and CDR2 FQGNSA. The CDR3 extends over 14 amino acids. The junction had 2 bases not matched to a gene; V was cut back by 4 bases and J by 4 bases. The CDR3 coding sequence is TGTGCCAGCAGCTCTCTAGCGGGAGGAGAGACCCAGTACTTC. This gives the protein CASSSLAGGETQYF.

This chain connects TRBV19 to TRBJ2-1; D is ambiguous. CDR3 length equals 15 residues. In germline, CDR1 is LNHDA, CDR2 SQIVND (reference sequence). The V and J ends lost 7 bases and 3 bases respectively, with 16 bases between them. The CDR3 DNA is TGTGCCAGTACCCCCCAGGAACCCTACTACAATGAGCAGTTCTTC. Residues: CASTPQEPYYNEQFF.

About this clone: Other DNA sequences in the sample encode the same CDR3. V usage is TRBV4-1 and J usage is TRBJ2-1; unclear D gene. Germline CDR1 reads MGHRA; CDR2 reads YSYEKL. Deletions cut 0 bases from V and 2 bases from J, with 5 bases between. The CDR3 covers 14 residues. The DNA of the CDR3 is TGCGCCAGCAGCCAAGATCCAGCCTACAATGAGCAGTTCTTC. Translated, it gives CASSQDPAYNEQFF.

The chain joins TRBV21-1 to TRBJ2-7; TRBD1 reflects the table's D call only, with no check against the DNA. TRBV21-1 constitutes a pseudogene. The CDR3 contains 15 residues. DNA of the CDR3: TGTGCCAGCAGCAAAAAGGCAGGTCCTCCCTACGAGCAGTACTTC. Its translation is CASSKKAGPPYEQYF.

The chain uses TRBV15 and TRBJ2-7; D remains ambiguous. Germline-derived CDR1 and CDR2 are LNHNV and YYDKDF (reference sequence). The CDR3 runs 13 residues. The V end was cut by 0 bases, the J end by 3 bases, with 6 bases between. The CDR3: CATSRDRSYEQYV. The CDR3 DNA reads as TGTGCCACCAGCAGAGATCGTAGCTACGAGCAGTACGTC.

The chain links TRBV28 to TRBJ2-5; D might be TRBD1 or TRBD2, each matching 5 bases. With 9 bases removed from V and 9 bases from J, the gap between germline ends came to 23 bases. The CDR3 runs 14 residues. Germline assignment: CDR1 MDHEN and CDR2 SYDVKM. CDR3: CASQSPGLEEAQYF. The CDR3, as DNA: TGTGCCAGTCAATCCCCGGGGCTGGAGGAGGCCCAGTACTTC.

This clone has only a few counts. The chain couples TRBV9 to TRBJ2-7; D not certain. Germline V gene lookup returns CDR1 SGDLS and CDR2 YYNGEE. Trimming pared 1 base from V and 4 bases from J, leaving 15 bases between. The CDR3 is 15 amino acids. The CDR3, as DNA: TGTGCCAGCAGCGTATCGCCAGGAGACATGTACGAGCAGTACTTC. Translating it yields CASSVSPGDMYEQYF.

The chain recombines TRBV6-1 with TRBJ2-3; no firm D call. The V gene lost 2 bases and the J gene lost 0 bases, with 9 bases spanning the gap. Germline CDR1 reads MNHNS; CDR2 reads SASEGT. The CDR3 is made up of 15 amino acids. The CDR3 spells CASSETTLSTDTQYF. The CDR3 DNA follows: TGTGCCAGCAGTGAAACAACCTTAAGCACAGATACGCAGTATTTT.

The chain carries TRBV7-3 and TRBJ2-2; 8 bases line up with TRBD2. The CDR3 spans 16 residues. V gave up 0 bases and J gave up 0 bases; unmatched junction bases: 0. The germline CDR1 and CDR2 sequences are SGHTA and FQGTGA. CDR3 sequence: CASSLTLAANTGELFF. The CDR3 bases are TGTGCCAGCAGCTTAACACTAGCGGCGAACACCGGGGAGCTGTTTTTT.

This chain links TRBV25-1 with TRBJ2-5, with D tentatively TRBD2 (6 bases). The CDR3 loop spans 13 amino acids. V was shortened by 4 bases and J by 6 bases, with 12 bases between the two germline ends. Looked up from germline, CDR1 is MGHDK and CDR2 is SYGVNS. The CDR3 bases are TGTGCCAGCAGTGGGGGAGGTAAACAGACCCAGTACTTC. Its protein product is CASSGGGKQTQYF.

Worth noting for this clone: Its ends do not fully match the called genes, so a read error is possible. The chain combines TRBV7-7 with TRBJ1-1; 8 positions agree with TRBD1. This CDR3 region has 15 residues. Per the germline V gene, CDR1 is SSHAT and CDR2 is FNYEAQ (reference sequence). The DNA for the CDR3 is TGTGCTAGCAGCTCCTCCCCAGGGGGCCACACTGAAGCTTTCTTT. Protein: CASSSSPGGHTEAFF.

The CDR3 reads CASRWGQETQYF. In DNA, the CDR3 is TGTGCCAGCAGGTGGGGGCAAGAGACCCAGTACTTC. This chain links TRBV2 with TRBJ2-5, with D possibly called TRBD1 or TRBD2 (5 bases each). Trimming pared 6 bases from V and 2 bases from J, leaving 7 bases between. The CDR3 spans 12 residues. Germline V gives CDR1 SNHLY, CDR2 FYNNEI.

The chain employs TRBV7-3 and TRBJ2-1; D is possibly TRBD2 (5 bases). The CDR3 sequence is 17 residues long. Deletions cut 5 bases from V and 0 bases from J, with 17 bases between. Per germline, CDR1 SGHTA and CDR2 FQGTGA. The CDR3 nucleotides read TGTGCCAGCAGCCCAATCCCGGACTCCCGCTCCTACAATGAGCAGTTCTTC. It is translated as CASSPIPDSRSYNEQFF.

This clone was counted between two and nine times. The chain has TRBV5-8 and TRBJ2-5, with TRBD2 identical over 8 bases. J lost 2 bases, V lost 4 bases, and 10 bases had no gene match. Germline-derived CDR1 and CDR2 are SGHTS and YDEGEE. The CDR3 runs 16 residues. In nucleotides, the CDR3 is TGTGCCAGCAGCGGGACACTAGCGGTCAGACAAGAGACCCAGTACTTC. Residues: CASSGTLAVRQETQYF. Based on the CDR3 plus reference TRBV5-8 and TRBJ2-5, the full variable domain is EAGVTQSPTHLIKTRGQQATLRCSPISGHTSVYWYQQALGLGLQFLLWYDEGEERNRGNFPPRFSGRQFPNYSSELNVNALELEDSALYLCASSGTLAVRQETQYFGPGTRLLVL.

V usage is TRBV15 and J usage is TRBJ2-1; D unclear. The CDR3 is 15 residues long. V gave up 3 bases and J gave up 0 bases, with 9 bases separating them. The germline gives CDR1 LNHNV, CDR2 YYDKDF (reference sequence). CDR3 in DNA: TGTGCCACCAGCAGCAGGTTCCCCTCCTACAATGAGCAGTTCTTC. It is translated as CATSSRFPSYNEQFF.

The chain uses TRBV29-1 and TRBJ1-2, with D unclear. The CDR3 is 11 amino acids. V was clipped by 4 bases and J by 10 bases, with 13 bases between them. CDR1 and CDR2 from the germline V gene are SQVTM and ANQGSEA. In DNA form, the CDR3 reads TGCAGCGTTGCCCCACAGCTCGACTACACCTTC. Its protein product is CSVAPQLDYTF.

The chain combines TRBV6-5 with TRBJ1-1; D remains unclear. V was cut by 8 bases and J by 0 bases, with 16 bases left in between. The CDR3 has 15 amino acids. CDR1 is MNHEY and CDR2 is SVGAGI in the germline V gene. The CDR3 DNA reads TGTGCCAGCGCGATGAGAACCTCGATGAACACTGAAGCTTTCTTT. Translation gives CASAMRTSMNTEAFF.

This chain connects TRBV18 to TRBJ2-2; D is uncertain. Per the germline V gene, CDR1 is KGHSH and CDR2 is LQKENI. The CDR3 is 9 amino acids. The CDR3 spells CLNTGELFF. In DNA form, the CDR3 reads TGTCTTAACACCGGGGAGCTGTTTTTT.

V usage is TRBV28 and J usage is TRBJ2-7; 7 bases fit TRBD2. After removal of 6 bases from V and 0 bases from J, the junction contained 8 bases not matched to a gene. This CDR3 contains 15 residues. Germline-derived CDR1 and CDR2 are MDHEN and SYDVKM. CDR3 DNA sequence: TGTGCCAGCAGCCGACCGTCGGGGGGCTCCTACGAGCAGTACTTC. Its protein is CASSRPSGGSYEQYF.

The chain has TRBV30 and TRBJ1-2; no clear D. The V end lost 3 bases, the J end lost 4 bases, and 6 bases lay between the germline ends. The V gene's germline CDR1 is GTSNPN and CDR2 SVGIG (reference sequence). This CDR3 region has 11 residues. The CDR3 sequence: CAWRDPYGYTF. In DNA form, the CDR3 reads TGTGCCTGGAGGGACCCCTATGGCTACACCTTC.

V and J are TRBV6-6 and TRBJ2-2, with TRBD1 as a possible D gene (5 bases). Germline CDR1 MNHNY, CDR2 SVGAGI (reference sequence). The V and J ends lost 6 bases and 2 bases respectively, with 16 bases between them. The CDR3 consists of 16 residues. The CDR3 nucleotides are TGTGCCAGCAGCTCCCGTCGAGACAGTAACACCGGGGAGCTGTTTTTT. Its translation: CASSSRRDSNTGELFF.

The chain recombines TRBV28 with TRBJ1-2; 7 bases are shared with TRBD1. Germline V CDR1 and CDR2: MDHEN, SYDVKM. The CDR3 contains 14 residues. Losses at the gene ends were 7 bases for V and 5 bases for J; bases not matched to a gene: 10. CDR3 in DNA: TGTGCCAGCACCCGGGACAGATTATTTTATGGCTACACCTTC. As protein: CASTRDRLFYGYTF.

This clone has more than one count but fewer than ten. The CDR3, as DNA: TGTGCCAGTACGCGCAGGGACACTGAAGCTTTCTTT. It codes for CASTRRDTEAFF. The gene calls are TRBV19 and TRBJ1-1; D may be TRBD1 (5 bases). CDR3 size: 12 residues. V was trimmed by 7 bases and J by 3 bases, leaving 9 bases between them. Germline loops: CDR1 LNHDA, CDR2 SQIVND (reference sequence).

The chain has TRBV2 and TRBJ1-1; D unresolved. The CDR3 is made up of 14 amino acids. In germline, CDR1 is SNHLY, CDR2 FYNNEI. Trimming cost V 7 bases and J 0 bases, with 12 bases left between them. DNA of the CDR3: TGTGCCAGCACGCCTCCTCTAATGAACACTGAAGCTTTCTTT. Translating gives CASTPPLMNTEAFF.